Following are 24 T cell receptor beta chains from one sample sequenced in a study of T-cell memory formation after mild COVID-19. TCRdb analysed the 5' RACE reads with MiXCR anew, one entry per CDR3 protein. The table records about 410,000 distinct CDR3 sequences, 23% of them present only once. The source material was PBMCs or a T cell subset sorted from them (not recorded which). Every receptor here comes from an adult woman who had mild COVID-19 (a few samples of this study predate the infection). Cell type and time point are not known.

This rearrangement joins TRBV5-5 to TRBJ2-2; 10 bases map to TRBD1. V lost 4 bases, J lost 5 bases, and 8 bases stayed unmatched. The CDR3 covers 16 residues. Germline V lookup: CDR1 SGHKS, CDR2 YYEKEE (reference sequence). CDR3 sequence (DNA): TGTGCCAGCAGCCATGGCGACAGGGGGCCGACCGGGGAGCTGTTTTTT. This codes for CASSHGDRGPTGELFF.

The chain recombines TRBV5-6 with TRBJ1-2; TRBD1 might be the D (5 bases). The germline V gene has CDR1 SGHDT and CDR2 YYEEEE. CDR3 size: 15 residues. Trimming removed 4 bases at V and 0 bases at J, with 13 bases between. CDR3 in DNA: TGTGCCAGCAGCGCGGACCCGGGACCTAACTATGGCTACACCTTC. Its translation: CASSADPGPNYGYTF.

The chain uses TRBV6-5 and TRBJ1-1, with D perhaps TRBD1 (6 bases). This CDR3 comprises 14 residues. Trimming shortened V by 6 bases and J by 1 base, and 12 bases separated the two germline ends. Germline CDR1 reads MNHEY; CDR2 reads SVGAGI. CDR3 nucleotide sequence: TGTGCCAGCAGAGACTTACAGGGGAACACTGAAGCTTTCTTT. Amino acids: CASRDLQGNTEAFF.

This clonotype came up a few times. The V gene is TRBV12-3 or TRBV12-4, the J gene TRBJ2-5; 12 nucleotides match TRBD2. The CDR3 totals 14 residues. CDR3 residues: CVPRRGLAGETQYF. CDR3 DNA: TGTGTCCCCCGACGGGGACTAGCGGGAGAGACCCAGTACTTC.

This clonotype came up a few times. The CDR3 region is CASSQGQGQGYGYTF. CDR3 nucleotides: TGTGCCAGCAGCCAAGGCCAGGGGCAAGGCTATGGCTACACCTTC. The gene calls are TRBV4-2 and TRBJ1-2; D perhaps matches TRBD1 (6 bases). V was pared by 1 base and J by 4 bases, with 13 bases between. Germline CDR1 LGHNA, CDR2 YNFKEQ. The CDR3 is made up of 15 amino acids.

This clonotype was detected only a few times. The chain combines TRBV29-1 with TRBJ1-1, with no clear D. The CDR3 runs 12 residues. V dropped 4 bases and J dropped 4 bases, with 10 bases sitting between them. The V gene's germline CDR1 is SQVTM and CDR2 ANQGSEA. CDR3 sequence reads: CSVVDGITEAFF. The DNA of the CDR3 is TGCAGCGTTGTGGACGGAATCACTGAAGCTTTCTTT. Together with reference TRBV29-1 and TRBJ1-1, the CDR3 gives the full variable domain: SAVISQKPSRDICQRGTSLTIQCQVDSQVTMMFWYRQQPGQSLTLIATANQGSEATYESGFVIDKFPISRPNLTFSTLTVSNMSPEDSSIYLCSVVDGITEAFFGQGTRLTVV.

The table lists this clonotype with many counts. This chain joins TRBV5-1 and TRBJ2-1; D is undetermined. Between the trimmed V and J ends, which lost 7 bases and 0 bases, there was a span of 29 bases. Germline V gene sequence: CDR1 SGHRS, CDR2 YFSETQ. This CDR3 is built from 20 residues. This CDR3 reads CASRNGLGSLPIGSYNEQFF. In DNA, the CDR3 is TGCGCCAGCCGGAATGGGTTGGGTAGCCTACCAATCGGCTCCTACAATGAGCAGTTCTTC.

The chain couples TRBV6-4 to TRBJ2-3, with 7 bases that match TRBD2. CDR1 and CDR2 from the germline V gene are MRHNA and SNTAGT. V was clipped by 3 bases and J by 0 bases; unmatched bases: 3. The CDR3 totals 15 residues. The CDR3 DNA reads as TGTGCCAGCAGTGAGAGAGCGGGGAGCACAGATACGCAGTATTTT. Its protein product is CASSERAGSTDTQYF.

V usage is TRBV6-1 and J usage is TRBJ2-7; no clear D. V was cut by 1 base and J by 3 bases, with 16 bases left in between. Germline V gives CDR1 MNHNS, CDR2 SASEGT. The CDR3 spans 16 residues. In DNA, the CDR3 is TGTGCCAGCAGTGAAGTTTCATCTCTTCCGATCTACGAGCAGTACTTC. It encodes CASSEVSSLPIYEQYF.

The chain recombines TRBV23-1 with TRBJ2-7, with D perhaps being TRBD1 or TRBD2 (5 bases each). TRBV23-1 is given ORF status, its function remaining uncertain. The CDR3 has 19 amino acids. Trimming shortened V by 2 bases and J by 2 bases, and 25 bases separated the two germline ends. In DNA form, the CDR3 reads TGCGCCAGCAGTCAACTGAAGATGCCTCCGGGACGGATTACCTACGAGCAGTACTTC. This codes for CASSQLKMPPGRITYEQYF.

The V gene is TRBV9, the J gene TRBJ2-3; no clear D. CDR1 SGDLS and CDR2 YYNGEE come from the germline V gene. This CDR3 contains 12 residues. V dropped 3 bases and J dropped 4 bases, with 6 bases sitting between them. CDR3 loop: CASSATADTQYF. CDR3 in DNA: TGTGCCAGCAGCGCCACAGCAGATACGCAGTATTTT. The entire variable domain, with the rest obtained from reference TRBV9 and TRBJ2-3, is as follows: DSGVTQTPKHLITATGQRVTLRCSPRSGDLSVYWYQQSLDQGLQFLIQYYNGEERAKGNILERFSAQQFPDLHSELNLSSLELGDSALYFCASSATADTQYFGPGTRLTVL.

This clonotype was seen a few times. The J gene is TRBJ2-5, the V gene TRBV5-1, with 7 bases aligning to TRBD1. Germline V gene sequence: CDR1 SGHRS, CDR2 YFSETQ. The ends lost 2 bases at V and 5 bases at J; junction bases unmatched: 9. The CDR3 spans 15 residues. The CDR3, as DNA: TGCGCCAGCAGCTTAGGGGACAGTCTTCTGGAGACCCAGTACTTC. It is translated as CASSLGDSLLETQYF.

This clonotype was seen more than once but under ten times. The chain is built from TRBV29-1 and TRBJ1-2, with D possibly TRBD1 on 5 matching bases. Trimming cost V 5 bases and J 3 bases, with 7 bases left between them. CDR1 SQVTM and CDR2 ANQGSEA come from the germline V gene. This CDR3 region has 11 residues. In DNA form, the CDR3 reads TGCAGCGTTTCAGGGTACTATGGCTACACCTTC. Translation: CSVSGYYGYTF.

The gene calls are TRBV4-2 and TRBJ2-2; TRBD2 aligns across 8 bases. The CDR3 runs 15 residues. Trimming cost V 1 base and J 6 bases; bases outside gene matches: 4. From germline, CDR1 is LGHNA and CDR2 YNFKEQ. Here the CDR3 DNA reads TGTGCCAGCAGCCAAGGCTTACTAGCGGCCGGGGAGCTGTTTTTT. Translation gives CASSQGLLAAGELFF.

The rearrangement joins TRBV20-1 to TRBJ2-7; D could derive from TRBD1 or TRBD2 (5 bases each). This CDR3 contains 13 residues. The ends were cut back, 4 bases at V and 6 bases at J, with 16 bases in the middle. Germline CDR1 DFQATT, CDR2 SNEGSKA (reference sequence). CDR3 residues: CSANGAFGAEQYF. CDR3 DNA sequence: TGCAGTGCTAACGGGGCGTTTGGAGCCGAGCAGTACTTC.

The chain uses TRBV5-1 and TRBJ2-1, with 7 positions matching TRBD1. Germline CDR1 is SGHRS and CDR2 is YFSETQ. The V segment lost 0 bases and the J segment 1 base; nucleotides outside the gene matches: 7. The CDR3 length is 17 residues. The CDR3, as DNA: TGCGCCAGCAGCTTGGGAGGGGGCGGCAGATCCTACAATGAGCAGTTCTTC. Residues: CASSLGGGGRSYNEQFF.

This clonotype was picked up a small number of times. The chain combines TRBV7-8 with TRBJ2-7; 9 positions agree with TRBD2. The CDR3 sequence is 16 residues long. V shed 6 bases, J shed 2 bases, and the junction held 11 bases outside the gene matches. CDR1 and CDR2 (germline): SGHVS, FQNEAQ. The CDR3 DNA reads as TGTGCCAGCAGTCTTGAGAAGTTAGCGGGAGCCTACGAGCAGTACTTC. It is translated as CASSLEKLAGAYEQYF.

This clonotype was picked up a small number of times. This sequence joins TRBV3-1 and TRBJ1-5; D uncertain. Germline V lookup: CDR1 LGHDT, CDR2 YNNKEL (reference sequence). Trimming took 4 bases from V and 4 from J, leaving 8 bases between them. The CDR3 loop spans 13 amino acids. CDR3 region: CASSLMLNQPQHF. In nucleotides, the CDR3 is TGTGCCAGCAGCCTGATGTTGAATCAGCCCCAGCATTTT.

The gene calls are TRBV6-2 or TRBV6-3 and TRBJ2-1, with D uncertain. V was pared by 4 bases and J by 6 bases, with 7 bases between. Germline lookup yields CDR1 MNHEY and CDR2 SVGEGT. CDR3 length: 12 residues. The CDR3 DNA is TGTGCCAGCAGTTCCTTAATCAATGAGCAGTTCTTC. Protein product: CASSSLINEQFF.

The sample holds many counts of this clonotype. V and J are TRBV7-6 and TRBJ2-6; 7 nucleotides align to TRBD1. Germline trimming cut 4 bases from V and 0 bases from J; bases unmatched to any gene: 12. This CDR3 has 19 residues. Germline-derived CDR1 and CDR2 are SGHVS and FNYEAQ. CDR3: CASSSIYWTGSSGANVLTF. CDR3 bases: TGTGCCAGCAGCTCAATATACTGGACAGGCAGCTCTGGGGCCAACGTCCTGACTTTC.

This clonotype appeared a few times. This chain connects TRBV12-3 or TRBV12-4 to TRBJ2-7, with 7 nucleotides matching TRBD2. V lost 3 bases, J lost 5 bases, and 10 bases stayed unmatched. The CDR3 is 15 residues long. The CDR3 reads CASSFAGVRGNEQYF. The CDR3 region has the DNA TGTGCCAGCAGTTTTGCGGGGGTACGGGGGAACGAGCAGTACTTC.

The chain employs TRBV7-9 and TRBJ2-4, with a weak D call TRBD2 (6 bases). Germline V gene sequence: CDR1 SEHNR, CDR2 FQNEAQ (reference sequence). The ends were cut back, 4 bases at V and 7 bases at J, with 11 bases in the middle. The CDR3 loop spans 13 amino acids. The chain's CDR3 is CASSWGGVNIQYF. CDR3 bases: TGTGCCAGCAGCTGGGGCGGGGTGAACATTCAGTACTTC.

This clonotype occurred a few times. CDR3 in amino acids: CASSLVGAGYGYTF. The CDR3 DNA sequence: TGCGCCAGCAGCTTGGTCGGGGCAGGCTATGGCTACACCTTC. V gene TRBV5-1 combines with J gene TRBJ1-2; maybe TRBD1 (5 bases). V dropped 0 bases and J dropped 4 bases, with 10 bases sitting between them. CDR3 length: 14 residues. CDR1 and CDR2 from the germline V gene are SGHRS and YFSETQ.

The CDR3 spells CASSPQGTYNEQFF. DNA of the CDR3: TGTGCCAGTAGTCCACAGGGTACCTACAATGAGCAGTTCTTC. The chain is built from TRBV19 and TRBJ2-1, with TRBD1 as a possible D gene (6 bases). CDR3 length: 14 amino acids. V was pared by 5 bases and J by 2 bases, with 10 bases between. In germline, CDR1 is LNHDA, CDR2 SQIVND (reference sequence).